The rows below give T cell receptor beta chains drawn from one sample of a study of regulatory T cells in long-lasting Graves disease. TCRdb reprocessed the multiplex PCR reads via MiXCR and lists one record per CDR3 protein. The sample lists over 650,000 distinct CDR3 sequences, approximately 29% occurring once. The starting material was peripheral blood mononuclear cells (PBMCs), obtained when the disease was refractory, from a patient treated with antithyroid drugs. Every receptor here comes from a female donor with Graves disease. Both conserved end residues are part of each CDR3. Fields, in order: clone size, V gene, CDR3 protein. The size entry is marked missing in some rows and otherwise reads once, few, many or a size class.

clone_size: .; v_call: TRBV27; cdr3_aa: CASSPTTGIGGYTF
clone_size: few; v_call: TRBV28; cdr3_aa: CASRSDRSSANEKLFF
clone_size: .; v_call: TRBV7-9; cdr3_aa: CASSLTEGRYEQYF
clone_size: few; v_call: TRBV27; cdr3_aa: CASSLGAPRGTKNIQYF
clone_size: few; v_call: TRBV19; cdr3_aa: CASSIAPGQGLYGYTF
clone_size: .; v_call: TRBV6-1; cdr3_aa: CASSEGWTGYYEQYF
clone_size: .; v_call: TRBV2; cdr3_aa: CASNSLTGLQTQYF
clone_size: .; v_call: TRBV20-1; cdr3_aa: CSATGTSPNYEQYF
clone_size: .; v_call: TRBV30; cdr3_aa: CAWSYTKRAEQYF
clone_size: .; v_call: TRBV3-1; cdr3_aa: CASSQSTGPNTEAFF
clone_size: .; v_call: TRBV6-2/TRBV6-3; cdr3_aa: CASSYPVDYGYTF
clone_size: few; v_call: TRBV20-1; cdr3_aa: CSARGVSSYNSPLHF
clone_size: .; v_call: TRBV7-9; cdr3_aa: CASSPVGANYGYTF
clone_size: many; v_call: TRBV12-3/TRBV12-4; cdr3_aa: CASSLGGGTFEKLFF
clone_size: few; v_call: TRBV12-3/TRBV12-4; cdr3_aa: CASKRGADYGYTF
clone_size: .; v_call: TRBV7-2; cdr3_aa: CASSLRQGRQYF
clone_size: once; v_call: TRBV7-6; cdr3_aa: CASSLGLTGAQETQYF
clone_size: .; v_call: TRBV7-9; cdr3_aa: CASSPIDRGYEQYF
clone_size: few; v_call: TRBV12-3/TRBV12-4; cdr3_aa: CASSLVQGLHGYTF
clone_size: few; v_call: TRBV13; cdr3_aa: CASSSFVRDQETQYF
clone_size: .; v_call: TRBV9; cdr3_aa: CASSARQGSGNTIYF
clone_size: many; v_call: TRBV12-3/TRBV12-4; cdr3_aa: CASSAWELQETQYF
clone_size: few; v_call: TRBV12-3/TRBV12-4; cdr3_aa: CASSPRVDRVGTQYF
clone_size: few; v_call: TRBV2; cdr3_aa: CASRPGLTNYGYTF
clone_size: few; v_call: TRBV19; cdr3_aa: CASSLLGRGGWGNQPQHF
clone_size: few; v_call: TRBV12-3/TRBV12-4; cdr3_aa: CASSDNSPLHF
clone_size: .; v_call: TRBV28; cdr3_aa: CASSDSRDRVRNQPQHF
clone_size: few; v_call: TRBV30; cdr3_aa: CAGDRQALNEKLFF